These T cell receptor beta chains were read from a single sample in a study of cytomegalovirus exposure and HLA in healthy donors. Here immunoSEQ multiplex PCR was the method, and the copy in TCRdb shows in-frame clones only, minus some. The table shows 150,000 or so clones, with roughly 75% occurring only once. The specimen sequenced was PBMCs. The receptors derive from a woman in her 50s in good health and CMV-seropositive. Both conserved end residues are part of each CDR3. The order of the fields is J gene, clone size, D gene, V gene, CDR3 protein, CDR3 DNA. A D gene is named only where the DNA matches it firmly. Rows give clone size only sometimes, using once, few, many, or a class for an expanded clone.

TRBJ2-1,.,.,TRBV5-1,CASSLVAPSWEQFF,TGCGCCAGCAGCTTGGTGGCCCCCTCCTGGGAGCAGTTCTTC
TRBJ1-3,once,.,TRBV7-9,CASSPLGGISGNTIYF,TGTGCCAGCAGCCCCCTTGGGGGGATCTCTGGAAACACCATATATTTT
TRBJ2-1,.,.,TRBV4-2,CASSQDALMLWRGPPNEQFF,TGTGCCAGCAGCCAAGATGCCCTAATGCTTTGGCGGGGACCCCCAAATGAGCAGTTCTTC
TRBJ2-1,.,TRBD1,TRBV10-3,CAISRGQGGNEQFF,TGTGCCATCAGTCGAGGACAGGGAGGTAATGAGCAGTTCTTC
TRBJ2-6,.,.,TRBV11-2,CASSPTAPGANVLTF,TGTGCCAGCAGTCCTACAGCCCCCGGGGCCAACGTCCTGACTTTC
TRBJ1-6,.,.,TRBV6-6,CASSYSEPGWNSPLHF,TGTGCCAGCAGTTACTCAGAACCAGGGTGGAATTCACCCCTCCACTTT
TRBJ2-1,.,TRBD2,TRBV7-3,CASSLGAVGGLGRQFF,TGTGCCAGCAGCTTAGGGGCAGTCGGGGGGTTGGGTCGGCAGTTCTTC
TRBJ2-1,.,.,TRBV6-6,CASSYSGAGSYNEQFF,TGTGCCAGCAGTTACTCAGGGGCTGGTTCTTACAATGAGCAGTTCTTC
TRBJ1-1,.,.,TRBV7-9,CSSSTARQFEAFF,TGTTCCAGCAGCACAGCCCGACAGTTTGAAGCTTTCTTT
TRBJ2-1,.,.,TRBV27,CASSLLVGKVEQFF,TGTGCCAGCAGTTTACTTGTCGGGAAAGTTGAGCAGTTCTTC
TRBJ2-7,.,TRBD2,TRBV2,CASSESGTSGYEQYF,TGTGCCAGCAGTGAATCGGGGACTAGTGGTTACGAGCAGTACTTC
TRBJ1-2,.,TRBD1,TRBV27,CASSLVAGGYGYTF,TGTGCCAGCAGTTTAGTGGCAGGGGGATATGGCTACACCTTC
TRBJ2-2,few,.,TRBV5-4,CASSFTANTGELFF,TGTGCCAGCAGCTTCACAGCTAACACCGGGGAGCTGTTTTTT
TRBJ2-7,once,TRBD2,TRBV7-8,CASSSGLAAYEQYF,TGTGCCAGCAGCTCGGGACTAGCGGCTTACGAGCAGTACTTC
TRBJ2-5,.,.,TRBV7-2,CASSRHTVAEQETQYF,TGTGCCAGCAGTAGGCACACCGTTGCGGAGCAAGAGACCCAGTACTTC
TRBJ1-3,.,.,TRBV7-2,CASSTTSGNTIYF,TGTGCCAGCAGCACAACCTCTGGAAACACCATATATTTT
TRBJ1-1,.,TRBD1,TRBV5-6,CASSFSGQVLEAFF,TGTGCCAGCAGCTTCTCCGGACAGGTACTTGAAGCTTTCTTT
TRBJ2-7,.,.,TRBV27,CASSPEGVVNEQYF,TGTGCCAGCAGTCCCGAGGGAGTAGTGAACGAGCAGTACTTC
TRBJ1-4,.,.,TRBV7-2,CASSLIANEKLFF,TGTGCCAGCAGCTTAATAGCTAATGAAAAACTGTTTTTT
TRBJ2-2,once,.,TRBV5-5,CASSLVRTGELFF,TGTGCCAGCAGCCTAGTTCGGACCGGGGAGCTGTTTTTT
TRBJ1-2,.,.,TRBV27,CASSPPGQDYYGYTF,TGTGCCAGCAGTCCCCCCGGTCAGGACTACTATGGCTACACCTTC
TRBJ2-1,.,TRBD2,TRBV9,CASSVDPRGRNGEQFF,TGTGCCAGCAGCGTAGATCCTCGCGGGAGGAACGGTGAGCAGTTCTTC
TRBJ1-1,.,.,TRBV5-4,CASSLGGFIGNTEAFF,TGTGCCAGCAGCCTTGGAGGGTTCATCGGGAACACTGAAGCTTTCTTT
TRBJ1-2,.,.,TRBV28,CASSFGGFGNYGYTF,TGTGCCAGCAGTTTCGGGGGGTTCGGAAACTATGGCTACACCTTC